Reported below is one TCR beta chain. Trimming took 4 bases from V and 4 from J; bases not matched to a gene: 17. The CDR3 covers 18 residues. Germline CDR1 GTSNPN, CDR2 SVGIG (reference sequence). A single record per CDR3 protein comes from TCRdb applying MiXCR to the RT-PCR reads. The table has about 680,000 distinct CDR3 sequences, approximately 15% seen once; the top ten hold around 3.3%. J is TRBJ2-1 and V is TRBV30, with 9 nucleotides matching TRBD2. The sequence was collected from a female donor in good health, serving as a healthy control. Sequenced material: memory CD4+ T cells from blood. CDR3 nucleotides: TGTGCCTGGATGAATAGCGGGAGTGGGGGATCGATTTACAATGAGCAGTTCTTC. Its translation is CAWMNSGSGGSIYNEQFF.